Each of the 3 T cell receptor beta chains below was sequenced from the same sample in a study of metastatic and nonmetastatic thyroid tumors. Through MiXCR, TCRdb re-clonotyped the PCR reads. Here the sample spans fewer than 20,000 clones, around a fifth being singletons. Ahead of thyroid surgery, no patient had received treatment of any kind. Sequenced: adjacent normal tissue. These receptors all come from a female donor with papillary thyroid cancer or a benign thyroid nodule (not recorded which). Some clones in this sample may be carry-over from other donors' samples.

This chain connects TRBV28 to TRBJ2-5; 7 bases align to TRBD2. The CDR3 runs to 15 residues. The ends lost 6 bases at V and 4 bases at J; junction bases unmatched: 11. Per germline, CDR1 MDHEN and CDR2 SYDVKM. The CDR3 loop reads CASRPDVWGGETQYF. CDR3 coding DNA: TGTGCCAGCAGACCCGACGTATGGGGGGGAGAGACCCAGTACTTC.

This clone occurred a few times. The V call is TRBV10-2, the J call TRBJ1-5; 7 nucleotides align to TRBD1. V shed 0 bases and J 2 bases; nucleotides not matched to a gene: 4. CDR1 and CDR2 (germline): WSHSY, SAAADI. The CDR3 extends over 16 amino acids. CDR3: CASSESRQGGNQPQHF. The CDR3 region has the DNA TGCGCCAGCAGTGAGTCTCGGCAGGGGGGCAATCAGCCCCAGCATTTT.

In the case of this clone: The sample carries other DNA sequences with the same CDR3. V and J are TRBV10-3 and TRBJ2-1; the match to TRBD2 covers 7 bases. The CDR3 has 15 amino acids. CDR1 and CDR2 (germline): ENHRY, SYGVKD. J lost 5 bases, V lost 0 bases, and 4 bases had no gene match. The DNA of the CDR3 is TGTGCCATCAGTGAGTCCCAGCGGGGACACAATGAGCAGTTCTTC. It yields the protein CAISESQRGHNEQFF.